This T cell receptor (beta chain) was documented in a study of cytomegalovirus exposure and HLA in healthy donors. This CDR3 has 13 residues. Germline V gene sequence: CDR1 SSHAT, CDR2 FNYEAQ (reference sequence). A note on this clone: Its antigen is as yet unknown. One end of the junction does not line up with germline, which may come from a read error.

PCR used 60 Vbeta primers and 13 Jbeta primers. Measured with immunoSEQ multiplex PCR; TCRdb has only the in-frame clones, and not every one. The sample has about 120,000 clones; roughly three quarters are singletons. General observations from the study: Researchers reported that a few CMV-associated chains were confirmed in vitro as CMV antigen-specific. Reportedly, diagnosis of cytomegalovirus status by the classifier showed high specificity and sensitivity. Later analysis suggested most CMV-associated TCR beta chains were HLA-restricted.

This sequence was found in a man aged 30 to 39 in good health and CMV-seropositive. The sequencing input was PBMCs. The chain employs TRBV7-7 and TRBJ2-5; 7 nucleotides match TRBD2. The CDR3 DNA sequence: TGTGCTAGCAGCTTAGGCGGGGAGGGGACCCAGTACTTC. Translated, it gives CASSLGGEGTQYF. The variable domain in full, with the rest retrieved from reference TRBV7-7 and TRBJ2-5, is GAGVSQSPRYKVTKRGQDVTLRCDPISSHATLYWYQQALGQGPEFLTYFNYEAQPDKSGLPSDRFSAERPEGSISTLTIQRTEQRDSAMYRCASSLGGEGTQYFGPGTRLLVL.